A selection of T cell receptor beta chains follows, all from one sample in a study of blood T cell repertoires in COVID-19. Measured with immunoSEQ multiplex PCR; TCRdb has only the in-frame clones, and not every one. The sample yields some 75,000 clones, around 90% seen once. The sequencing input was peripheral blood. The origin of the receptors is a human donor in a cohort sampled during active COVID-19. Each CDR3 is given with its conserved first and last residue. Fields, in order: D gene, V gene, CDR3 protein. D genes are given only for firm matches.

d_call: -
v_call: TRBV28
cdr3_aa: CASSNGASNQPQHF

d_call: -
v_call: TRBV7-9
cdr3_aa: CASSDRVQETQYF

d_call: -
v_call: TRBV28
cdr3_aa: CASRYFLDNQPQHF

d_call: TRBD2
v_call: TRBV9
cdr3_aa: CASSLQAGTRTNNEQFF

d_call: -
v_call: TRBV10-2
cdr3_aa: CASRRGASEEREQYF

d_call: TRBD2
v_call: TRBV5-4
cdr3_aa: CASSPGTSGGNSAETQYF

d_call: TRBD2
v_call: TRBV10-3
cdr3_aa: CAISLAGGSSYEQYF

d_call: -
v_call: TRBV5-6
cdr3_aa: CASSDLATNEKLFF

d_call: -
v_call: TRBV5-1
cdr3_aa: CASTLESGPTETQYF

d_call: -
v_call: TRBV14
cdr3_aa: CASSQAGQGIDGYTF

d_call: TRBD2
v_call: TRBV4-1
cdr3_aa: CASSQESSGVGEQYF

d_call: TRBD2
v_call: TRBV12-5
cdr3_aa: CASGLVDIRLAGVSQGEQFF

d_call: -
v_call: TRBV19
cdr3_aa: CASSIMTHRDTQYF

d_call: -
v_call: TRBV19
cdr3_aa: CASSIPGGTDTQYF

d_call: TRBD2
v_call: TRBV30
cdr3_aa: CAWTPGSGGLEQFF

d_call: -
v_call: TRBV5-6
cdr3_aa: CASSDYGGYYEQYF

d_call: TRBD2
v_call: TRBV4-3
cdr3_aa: CASSQDSGTSGGRLSYEQYF

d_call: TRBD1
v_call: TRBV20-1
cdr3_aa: CSASRDRGNNSPLHF

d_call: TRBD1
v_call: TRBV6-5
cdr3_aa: CASNLDRAAGYTF

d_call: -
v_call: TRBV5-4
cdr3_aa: CASSRTGSANEKLFF

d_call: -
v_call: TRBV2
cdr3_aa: CASSEAVRGGRNGYTF

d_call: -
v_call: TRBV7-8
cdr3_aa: CASTYYPETQYF

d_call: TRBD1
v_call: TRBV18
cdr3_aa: CASSPRMTGANEKLFF

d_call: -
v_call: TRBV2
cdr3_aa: CASVDRSNQPQHF

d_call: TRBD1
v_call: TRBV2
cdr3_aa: CASVGTGRGMNTEAFF

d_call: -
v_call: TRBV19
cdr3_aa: CASSINNGNTIYF

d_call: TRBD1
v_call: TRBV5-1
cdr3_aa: CASSLVGTGGTEAFF

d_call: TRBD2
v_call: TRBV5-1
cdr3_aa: CASSLTSGIYEQYF

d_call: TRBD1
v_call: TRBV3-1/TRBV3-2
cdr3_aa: CASSPNRGYSPLHF

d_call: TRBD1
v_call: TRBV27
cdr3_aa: CASSRIGTAYEQYF

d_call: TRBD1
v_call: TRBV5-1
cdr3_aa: CASSLGDRGRTDTQYF

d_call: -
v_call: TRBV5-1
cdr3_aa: CASSPQGGQETQYF

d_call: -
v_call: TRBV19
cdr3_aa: CASSTGFDEQFF

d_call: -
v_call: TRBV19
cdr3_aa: CASSIESSRAGDGYTF

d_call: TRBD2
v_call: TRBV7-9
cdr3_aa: CASSPGLAGGFTGELFF

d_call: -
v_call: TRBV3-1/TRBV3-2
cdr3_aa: CASSQEGANTEAFF

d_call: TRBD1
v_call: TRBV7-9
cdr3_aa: CASSTGTVYGYTF

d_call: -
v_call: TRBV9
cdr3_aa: CASSVSGYNEQFF

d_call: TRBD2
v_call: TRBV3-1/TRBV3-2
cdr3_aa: CASSQDRLAGAYEQYF

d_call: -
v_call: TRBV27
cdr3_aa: CASSPSPGPGEQYF

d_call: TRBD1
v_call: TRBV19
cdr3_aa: CASSDRGGNQPQHF

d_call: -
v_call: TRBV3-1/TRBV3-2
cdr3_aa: CASTPGPPGINFEKLFF

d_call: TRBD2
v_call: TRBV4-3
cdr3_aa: CASSQDLSSGGREETQYF

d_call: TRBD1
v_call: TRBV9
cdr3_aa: CASSVGRYRGTATNEKLFF

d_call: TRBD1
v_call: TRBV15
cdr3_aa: CATSRAGTGDNYGYTF

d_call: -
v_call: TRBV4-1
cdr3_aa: CASSLQERAHRETQYF

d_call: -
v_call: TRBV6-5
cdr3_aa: CASSRQSSYNEQFF

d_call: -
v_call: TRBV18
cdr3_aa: CASSLDSEAFF